These T cell receptor beta chains were read from a single sample in a study of breast tumors, draining lymph nodes, adjacent tissues. Each CDR3 protein is one row after TCRdb ran MiXCR on the multiplex PCR reads. The sample contains 200,000 to 250,000 distinct CDR3 sequences, 34% of which appear only once. The sample consisted of axillary lymph node tissue. These receptors were obtained from a female donor with breast cancer. Some clones in this sample may be carry-over from other donors' samples. The conserved cysteine and the conserved F or W are not part of the CDR3 here.

length	V	J	CDR3
13	TRBV2	TRBJ1-2	ASSLLRSVGDGYT
12	TRBV30	TRBJ2-1	AWSVLGSTDTQF
14	TRBV7-2	TRBJ2-5	ASSLVPGGGQETQY
13	TRBV9	TRBJ2-5	ASSITGQGSETQY
11	TRBV7-8	TRBJ1-1	ASSSDRNTEAF
14	TRBV18	TRBJ2-3	ASSPPGLAGADTQY
15	TRBV7-3	TRBJ1-2	ASSSTSGTALGGGYT
13	TRBV14	TRBJ1-2	ASSRTGMGNYGYT
13	TRBV2	TRBJ2-7	ASSDGGGMGYEQY
9	TRBV29-1	TRBJ1-2	SVTGANGYT
16	TRBV7-6	TRBJ2-1	ASSFSALTSKGYNEQF
11	TRBV20-1	TRBJ2-7	SARDWGEYEQY
8	TRBV29-1	TRBJ1-2	SLEGVGYT
13	TRBV7-3	TRBJ2-3	ASSLGLAGGDTQY
12	TRBV16	TRBJ2-3	ASRISTGSDTQY
11	TRBV6-6	TRBJ2-1	ASSPNTYNEQF
13	TRBV19	TRBJ1-5	ASTRATGFDQPRH
10	TRBV20-1	TRBJ1-5	SARTENQPQH
13	TRBV28	TRBJ2-1	ASSLIGRTDNEQF
14	TRBV11-2	TRBJ2-5	ASSLDLIAGVETQY
15	TRBV5-6	TRBJ2-3	ASSLIIAGGGADTQY
12	TRBV29-1	TRBJ2-3	SVATGQVTDTQY
15	TRBV15	TRBJ1-6	ATRGGTGGIYNSPLH
10	TRBV9	TRBJ1-2	ASTRQAYGYT
10	TRBV29-1	TRBJ2-1	SVLNVGGSTF
12	TRBV6-1	TRBJ1-3	ARRLAGEGNTIY
14	TRBV7-9	TRBJ2-1	ASSQRLIREQNEQS
11	TRBV12-3/TRBV12-4	TRBJ2-2	ASSKGFTGELF
12	TRBV5-1	TRBJ2-7	ASRQDRGFYEQY
10	TRBV20-1	TRBJ2-1	SARWQYNEQF
14	TRBV18	TRBJ2-2	ASSRSGSANTGELF
15	TRBV4-2	TRBJ2-1	ASSQDLSSGVYNEQF
10	TRBV28	TRBJ1-2	ASSPLTRGYT
10	TRBV20-1	TRBJ2-1	SARDYDNEQF
11	TRBV20-1	TRBJ1-5	SARDRGLSYEH
11	TRBV5-1	TRBJ2-7	ASRKRDFYEQY
11	TRBV7-8	TRBJ2-1	ASSTLLYNEQF
11	TRBV6-5	TRBJ1-4	ASSLDGAEKLF
11	TRBV5-1	TRBJ2-2	ASSPDGTGELF
12	TRBV20-1	TRBJ1-1	SVGAIGGNTEAF
8	TRBV10-3	TRBJ2-5	ATGQGAQY
12	TRBV11-2	TRBJ2-3	ASSLEATTDTQY